What follows describes a single TCR beta chain. What it binds is unknown. The record originates from a study of shared clonotypes between healthy human individuals. Findings and caveats of the study: Roughly 5% of naive CD4 clonotypes were common to a few donors.

Measured with immunoSEQ multiplex PCR; TCRdb has only the in-frame clones, and not every one. The data show millions of clones, 85% to 95% seen once. Trimming took 5 bases from V and 8 from J, leaving 12 bases between them. The germline V gene encodes CDR1 ENHRY and CDR2 SYGVKD. CDR3 length equals 13 residues. The genes are TRBV10-3 and TRBJ2-2, with D possibly matching TRBD2 (6 bases). The sequence came from a man younger than 30 in good health. The sequenced sample was naive CD4+ T cells sorted from blood. Described subset: CD45RA+ positively selected. The CDR3 region is CAISSGLSGELFF. The CDR3 DNA reads as TGTGCCATCAGTTCGGGACTTTCTGGGGAGCTGTTTTTT.